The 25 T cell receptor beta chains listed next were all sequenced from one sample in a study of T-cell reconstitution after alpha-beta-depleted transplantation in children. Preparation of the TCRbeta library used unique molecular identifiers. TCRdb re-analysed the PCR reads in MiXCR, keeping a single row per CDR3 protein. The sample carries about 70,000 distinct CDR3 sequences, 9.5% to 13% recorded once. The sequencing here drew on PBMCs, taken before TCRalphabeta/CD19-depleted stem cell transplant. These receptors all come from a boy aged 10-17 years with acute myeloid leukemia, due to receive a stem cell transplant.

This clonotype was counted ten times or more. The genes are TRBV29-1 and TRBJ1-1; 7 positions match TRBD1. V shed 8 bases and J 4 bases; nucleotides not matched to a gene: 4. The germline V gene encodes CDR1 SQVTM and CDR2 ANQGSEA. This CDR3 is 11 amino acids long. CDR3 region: CSSAGGTEAFF. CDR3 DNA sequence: TGCAGCTCCGCAGGGGGCACTGAAGCTTTCTTT.

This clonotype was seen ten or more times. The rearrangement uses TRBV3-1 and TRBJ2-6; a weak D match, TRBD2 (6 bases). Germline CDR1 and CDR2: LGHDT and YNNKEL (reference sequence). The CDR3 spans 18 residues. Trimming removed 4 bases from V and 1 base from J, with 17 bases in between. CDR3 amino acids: CASSPPGKGGSGANVLTF. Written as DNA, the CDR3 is TGTGCCAGCAGCCCCCCAGGGAAAGGAGGGTCTGGGGCCAACGTCCTGACTTTC.

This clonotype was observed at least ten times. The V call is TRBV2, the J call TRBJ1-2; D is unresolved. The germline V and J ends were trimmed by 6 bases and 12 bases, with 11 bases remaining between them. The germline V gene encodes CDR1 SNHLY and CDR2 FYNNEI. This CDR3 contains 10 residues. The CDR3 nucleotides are TGTGCCAGCAGCGGGAATCGGGACACCTTC. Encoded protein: CASSGNRDTF.

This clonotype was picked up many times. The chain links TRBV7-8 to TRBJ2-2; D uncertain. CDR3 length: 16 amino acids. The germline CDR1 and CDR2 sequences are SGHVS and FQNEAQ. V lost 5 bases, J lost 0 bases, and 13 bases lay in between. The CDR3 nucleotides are TGTGCCAGCAGCGCGATCGGGCTACCGAACACCGGGGAGCTGTTTTTT. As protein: CASSAIGLPNTGELFF.

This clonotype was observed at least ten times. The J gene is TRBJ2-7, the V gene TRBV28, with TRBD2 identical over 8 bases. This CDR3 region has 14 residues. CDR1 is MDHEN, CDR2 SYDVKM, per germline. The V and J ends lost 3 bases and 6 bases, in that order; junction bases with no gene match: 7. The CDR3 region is CASSLEAGVGEQYF. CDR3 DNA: TGTGCCAGCAGTTTGGAAGCGGGAGTCGGCGAGCAGTACTTC.

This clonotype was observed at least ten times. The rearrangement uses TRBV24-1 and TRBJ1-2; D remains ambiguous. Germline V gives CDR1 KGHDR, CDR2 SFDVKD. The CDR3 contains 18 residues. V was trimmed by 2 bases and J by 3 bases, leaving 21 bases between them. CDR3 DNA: TGTGCCACCAGTGATTCTATAGGACGGTCGATTTCGGACTATGGCTACACCTTC. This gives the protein CATSDSIGRSISDYGYTF.

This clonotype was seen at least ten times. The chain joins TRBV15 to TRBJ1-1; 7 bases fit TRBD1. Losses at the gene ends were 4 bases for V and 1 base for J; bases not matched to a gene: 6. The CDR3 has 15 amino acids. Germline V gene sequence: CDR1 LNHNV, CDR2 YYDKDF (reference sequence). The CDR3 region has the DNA TGTGCCACCAGCACTATCCGGGACAGGAACACTGAAGCTTTCTTT. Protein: CATSTIRDRNTEAFF.

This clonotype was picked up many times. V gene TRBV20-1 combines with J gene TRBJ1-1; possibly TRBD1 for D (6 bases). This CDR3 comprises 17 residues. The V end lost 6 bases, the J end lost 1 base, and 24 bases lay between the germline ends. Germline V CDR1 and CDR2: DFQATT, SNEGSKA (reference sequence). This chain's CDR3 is CSALVGGGYLGNTEAFF. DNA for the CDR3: TGCAGTGCCCTCGTGGGCGGGGGCTACCTGGGGAACACTGAAGCTTTCTTT.

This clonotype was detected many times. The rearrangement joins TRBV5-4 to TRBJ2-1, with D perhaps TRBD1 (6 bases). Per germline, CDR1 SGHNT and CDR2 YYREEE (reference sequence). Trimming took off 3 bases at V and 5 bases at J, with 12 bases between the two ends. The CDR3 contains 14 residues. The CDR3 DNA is TGTGCCAGCAGCTCCCGGGACACCCACAATGAGCAGTTCTTC. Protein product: CASSSRDTHNEQFF. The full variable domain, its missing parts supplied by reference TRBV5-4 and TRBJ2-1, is ETGVTQSPTHLIKTRGQQVTLRCSSQSGHNTVSWYQQALGQGPQFIFQYYREEENGRGNFPPRFSGLQFPNYSSELNVNALELDDSALYLCASSSRDTHNEQFFGPGTRLTVL.

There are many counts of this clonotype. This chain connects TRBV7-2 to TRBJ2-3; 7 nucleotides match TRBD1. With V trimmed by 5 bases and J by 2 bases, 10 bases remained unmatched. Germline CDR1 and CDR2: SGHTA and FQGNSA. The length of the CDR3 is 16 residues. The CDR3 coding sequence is TGTGCCAGCAGCGCACGAGGGGGCGGCCACACAGATACGCAGTATTTT. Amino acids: CASSARGGGHTDTQYF.

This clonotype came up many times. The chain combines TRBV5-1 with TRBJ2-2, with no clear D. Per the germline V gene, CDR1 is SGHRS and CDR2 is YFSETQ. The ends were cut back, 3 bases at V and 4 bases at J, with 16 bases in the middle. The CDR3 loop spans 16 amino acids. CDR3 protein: CASSSSTHALTGELFF. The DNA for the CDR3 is TGCGCCAGCAGCTCATCCACCCATGCTCTCACCGGGGAGCTGTTTTTT.

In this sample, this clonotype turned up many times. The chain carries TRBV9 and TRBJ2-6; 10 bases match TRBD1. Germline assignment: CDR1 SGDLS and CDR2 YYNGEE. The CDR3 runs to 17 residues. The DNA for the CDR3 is TGTCCGAAGGGCGGGACAGGGGAGGCCTCTGGGGCCAACGTCCTGACTTTC. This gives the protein CPKGGTGEASGANVLTF.

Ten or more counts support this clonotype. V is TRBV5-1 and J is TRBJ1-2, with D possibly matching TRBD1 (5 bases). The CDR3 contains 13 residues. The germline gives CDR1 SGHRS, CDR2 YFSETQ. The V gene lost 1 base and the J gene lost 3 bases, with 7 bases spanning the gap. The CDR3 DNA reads TGCGCCAGCAGCTTGTTAGGGGACTATGGCTACACCTTC. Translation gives CASSLLGDYGYTF.

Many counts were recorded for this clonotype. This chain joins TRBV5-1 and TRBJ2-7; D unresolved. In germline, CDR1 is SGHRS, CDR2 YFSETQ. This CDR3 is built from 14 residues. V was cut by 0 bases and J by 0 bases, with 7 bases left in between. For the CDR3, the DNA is TGCGCCAGCAGCTTGGCCGGTGTCTCCTACGAGCAGTACTTC. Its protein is CASSLAGVSYEQYF.

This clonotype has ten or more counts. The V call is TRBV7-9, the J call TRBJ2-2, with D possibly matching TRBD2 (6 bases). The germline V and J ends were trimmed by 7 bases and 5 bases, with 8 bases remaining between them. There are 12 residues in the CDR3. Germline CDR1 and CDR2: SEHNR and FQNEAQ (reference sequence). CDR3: CASTRGTGELFF. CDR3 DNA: TGTGCCAGCACCCGGGGGACCGGGGAGCTGTTTTTT. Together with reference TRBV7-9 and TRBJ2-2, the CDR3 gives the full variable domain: DTGVSQNPRHKITKRGQNVTFRCDPISEHNRLYWYRQTLGQGPEFLTYFQNEAQLEKSRLLSDRFSAERPKGSFSTLEIQRTEQGDSAMYLCASTRGTGELFFGEGSRLTVL.

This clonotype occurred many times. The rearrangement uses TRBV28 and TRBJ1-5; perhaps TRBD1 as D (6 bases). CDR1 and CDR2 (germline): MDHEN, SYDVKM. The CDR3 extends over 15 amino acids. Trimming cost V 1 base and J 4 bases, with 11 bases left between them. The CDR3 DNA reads TGTGCCAGCAGTTTATTCAGGGGTGAGAATCAGCCCCAGCATTTT. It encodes CASSLFRGENQPQHF.

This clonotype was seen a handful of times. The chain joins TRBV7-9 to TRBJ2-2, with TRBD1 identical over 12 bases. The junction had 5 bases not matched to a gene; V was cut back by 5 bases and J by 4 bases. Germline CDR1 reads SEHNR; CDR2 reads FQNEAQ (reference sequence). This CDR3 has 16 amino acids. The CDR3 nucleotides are TGTGCCAGCAGCAACCGGGACAGGGGGCGCACCGGGGAGCTGTTTTTT. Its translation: CASSNRDRGRTGELFF. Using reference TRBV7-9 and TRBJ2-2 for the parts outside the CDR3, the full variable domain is DTGVSQNPRHKITKRGQNVTFRCDPISEHNRLYWYRQTLGQGPEFLTYFQNEAQLEKSRLLSDRFSAERPKGSFSTLEIQRTEQGDSAMYLCASSNRDRGRTGELFFGEGSRLTVL.

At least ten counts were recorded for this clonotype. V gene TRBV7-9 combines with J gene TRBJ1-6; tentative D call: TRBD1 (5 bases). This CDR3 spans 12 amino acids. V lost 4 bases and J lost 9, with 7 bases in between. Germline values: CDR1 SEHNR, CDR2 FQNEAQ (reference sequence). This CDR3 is CASSSQASPLHF. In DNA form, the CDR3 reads TGTGCCAGCAGCTCACAGGCTTCACCCCTCCACTTT.

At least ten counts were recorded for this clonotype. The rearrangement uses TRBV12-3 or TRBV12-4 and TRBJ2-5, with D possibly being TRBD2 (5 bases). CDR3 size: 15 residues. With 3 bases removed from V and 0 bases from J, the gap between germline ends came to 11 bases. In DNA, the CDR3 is TGTGCCAGCAGTTTTGGCGGGCGGTACCAAGAGACCCAGTACTTC. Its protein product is CASSFGGRYQETQYF.

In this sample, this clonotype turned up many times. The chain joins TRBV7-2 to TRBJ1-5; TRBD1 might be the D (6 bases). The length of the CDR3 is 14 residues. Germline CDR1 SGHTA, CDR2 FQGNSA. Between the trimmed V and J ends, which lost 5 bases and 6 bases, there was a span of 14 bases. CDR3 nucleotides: TGTGCCAGCAGCACAACAGGGTTCGGTCAGCCCCAGCATTTT. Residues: CASSTTGFGQPQHF.

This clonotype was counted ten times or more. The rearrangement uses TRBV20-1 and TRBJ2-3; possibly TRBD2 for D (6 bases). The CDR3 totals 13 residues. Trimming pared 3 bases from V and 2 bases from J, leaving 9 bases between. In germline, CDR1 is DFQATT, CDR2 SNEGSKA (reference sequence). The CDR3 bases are TGCAGTGCTAGCGGCGGGGACACAGATACGCAGTATTTT. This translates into CSASGGDTDTQYF.

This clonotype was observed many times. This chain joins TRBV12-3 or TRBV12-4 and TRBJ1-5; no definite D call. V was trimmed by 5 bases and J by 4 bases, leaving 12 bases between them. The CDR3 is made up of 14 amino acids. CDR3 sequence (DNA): TGTGCCAGCAGTCCTGACATGGGGAATCAGCCCCAGCATTTT. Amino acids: CASSPDMGNQPQHF.

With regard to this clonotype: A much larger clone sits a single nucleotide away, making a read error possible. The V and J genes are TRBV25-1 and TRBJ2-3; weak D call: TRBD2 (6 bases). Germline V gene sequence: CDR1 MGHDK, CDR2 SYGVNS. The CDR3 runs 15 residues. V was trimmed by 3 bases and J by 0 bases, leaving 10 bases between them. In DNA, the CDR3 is TGTGCCAGCAGTGACGTGACTAGTAGCACAGATACGCAGTATTTT. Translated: CASSDVTSSTDTQYF. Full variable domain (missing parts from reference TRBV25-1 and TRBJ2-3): EADIYQTPRYLVIGTGKKITLECSQTMGHDKMYWYQQDPGMELHLIHYSYGVNSTEKGDLSSESTVSRIRTEHFPLTLESARPSHTSQYLCASSDVTSSTDTQYFGPGTRLTVL.

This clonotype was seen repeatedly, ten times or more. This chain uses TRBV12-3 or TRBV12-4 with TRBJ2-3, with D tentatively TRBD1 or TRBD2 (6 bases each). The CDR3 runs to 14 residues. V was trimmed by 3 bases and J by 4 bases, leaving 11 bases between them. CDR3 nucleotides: TGTGCCAGCAGTTTTCTGGGGGGCCCAGATACGCAGTATTTT. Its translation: CASSFLGGPDTQYF.

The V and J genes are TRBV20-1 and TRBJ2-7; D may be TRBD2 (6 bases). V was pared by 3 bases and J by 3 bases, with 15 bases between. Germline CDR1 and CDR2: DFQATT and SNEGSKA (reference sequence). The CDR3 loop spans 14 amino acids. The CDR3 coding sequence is TGCAGTGCTAGGGAAGGCGGGACTGTCTACGAGCAGTACTTC. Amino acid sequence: CSAREGGTVYEQYF.